Presented here are 21 T cell receptor beta chains from one specimen sequenced in a study of blood T cell repertoires in COVID-19 (dated by TCRdb to the early 2020s). Libraries were made using the immunoSEQ multiplex PCR assay. In TCRdb, the immuneACCESS table is reduced to in-frame sequences with V and J assigned. These tables do not hold every clone; where another copy was compared, an unresolved V gene accounts for under half, and the others remain unexplained. The sample data list 200,000 to 300,000 clones, and around 84% of these were observed just once. The ten largest clones take up around 2.5% of the sample. The sample was peripheral blood. The receptors come from a man aged 35 to 55 who had recovered from COVID-19.

CDR3 sequence reads: CASSLAQGEAYEQYF. In DNA form, the CDR3 reads TGTGCCAGCAGCTTAGCCCAGGGGGAGGCCTACGAGCAGTACTTC. The rearrangement joins TRBV11-3 to TRBJ2-7; perhaps TRBD1 as D (7 bases). From germline, CDR1 is SGHNT and CDR2 YENEEA. The CDR3 is 15 amino acids. Trimming shortened V by 1 base and J by 2 bases, and 12 bases separated the two germline ends.

This CDR3 is CASSFRQGSLFQPQHF. The DNA of the CDR3 is TGTGCCAGCAGCTTCAGGCAGGGGTCTTTATTTCAGCCCCAGCATTTT. The chain carries TRBV7-2 and TRBJ1-5, with D perhaps matching TRBD1 (6 bases). Germline lookup yields CDR1 SGHTA and CDR2 FQGNSA. Trimming took 3 bases from V and 6 from J, leaving 18 bases between them. CDR3 length equals 16 residues. Supplemented by reference TRBV7-2 and TRBJ1-5, the full variable domain reads GAGVSQSPSNKVTEKGKDVELRCDPISGHTALYWYRQSLGQGLEFLIYFQGNSAPDKSGLPSDRFSAERTGGSVSTLTIQRTQQEDSAVYLCASSFRQGSLFQPQHFGDGTRLSIL.

As concerns this clone: Other DNA sequences from this sample encode an identical CDR3 as well. The chain couples TRBV24-1 to TRBJ1-5; a possible D gene is TRBD1 (5 bases). V was trimmed by 4 bases and J by 4 bases, leaving 10 bases between them. The CDR3 contains 14 residues. CDR1 and CDR2 (germline): KGHDR, SFDVKD. The CDR3 DNA is TGTGCCACCAGTGACTCGGGGGGAAATCAGCCCCAGCATTTT. Translating it yields CATSDSGGNQPQHF.

This clone was recorded once. Other DNA sequences in the sample encode the same CDR3. The V gene is TRBV3-1 (or the pseudogene TRBV3-2), the J gene TRBJ2-5; 7 positions agree with TRBD2. The CDR3 contains 13 residues. Trimming took 1 base from V and 4 from J; bases not matched to a gene: 0. Germline loops: CDR1 LGHDT, CDR2 YNNKEL (reference sequence). The CDR3 DNA reads TGTGCCAGCAGCCAAGGACTAGCAGAGACCCAGTACTTC. Its translation is CASSQGLAETQYF.

CDR3 protein: CASSWYGRRDEKLFF. DNA for the CDR3: TGTGCCAGCAGTTGGTACGGCAGGAGGGATGAAAAACTGTTTTTT. This chain joins TRBV6-5 and TRBJ1-4; D not certain. This CDR3 contains 15 residues. V was pared by 4 bases and J by 6 bases, with 15 bases between. Germline V gene sequence: CDR1 MNHEY, CDR2 SVGAGI.

In DNA, the CDR3 is TGCGCCAGCAGCCACCAGTGGGGACAGGGAAAAACTAATTCACCCCTCCACTTT. This gives the protein CASSHQWGQGKTNSPLHF. The rearrangement joins TRBV4-3 to TRBJ1-6; TRBD1 agrees at 9 bases. V lost 3 bases, J lost 6 bases, and 12 bases stayed unmatched. The CDR3 runs to 18 residues. The germline V gene has CDR1 LGHNA and CDR2 YSLEER.

This chain connects TRBV28 to TRBJ1-2, with TRBD1 matching 8 bases. V was clipped by 2 bases and J by 3 bases; unmatched bases: 5. The CDR3 contains 15 residues. The germline CDR1 and CDR2 sequences are MDHEN and SYDVKM. CDR3 in amino acids: CASSLGGQAHYGYTF. CDR3 nucleotide sequence: TGTGCCAGCAGTTTAGGGGGACAGGCCCACTATGGCTACACCTTC.

The gene calls are TRBV9 and TRBJ2-3, with TRBD2 identical over 12 bases. V was clipped by 4 bases and J by 4 bases; unmatched bases: 4. There are 15 residues in the CDR3. Germline-derived CDR1 and CDR2 are SGDLS and YYNGEE. The CDR3 region is CASSPLAGGPDTQYF. The CDR3 nucleotides read TGTGCCAGCAGCCCCCTAGCGGGGGGGCCAGATACGCAGTATTTT.

This chain uses TRBV4-3 with TRBJ2-1, with TRBD2 identical over 7 bases. The CDR3 covers 17 residues. Germline V CDR1 and CDR2: LGHNA, YSLEER. V dropped 1 base and J dropped 6; count of bases not matched to a gene: 12. CDR3 region: CASSQAQAGVQPNEQFF. The CDR3 DNA reads as TGCGCCAGCAGCCAAGCACAGGCGGGAGTTCAGCCCAATGAGCAGTTCTTC.

This clone was counted once. CDR3 in amino acids: CATRASGTGGNEQFF. The CDR3 nucleotides are TGTGCCACCAGAGCGAGCGGGACAGGGGGCAATGAGCAGTTCTTC. This chain uses TRBV24-1 with TRBJ2-1; 11 bases map to TRBD1. Germline V gene data show CDR1 as KGHDR and CDR2 as SFDVKD. J gave up 6 bases and V 7 bases, and 7 bases lay outside the gene matches. The CDR3 sequence is 15 residues long.

The J gene is TRBJ2-5, the V gene TRBV10-2; the match to TRBD1 covers 7 bases. Unmatched junction bases numbered 2, after V lost 0 bases and J lost 4 bases. The CDR3 covers 14 residues. Germline CDR1 WSHSY, CDR2 SAAADI. The CDR3 loop reads CASSESRQGETQYF. The CDR3, as DNA: TGCGCCAGCAGTGAGTCGAGACAGGGAGAGACCCAGTACTTC.

The chain joins TRBV28 to TRBJ1-1, with 8 positions matching TRBD1. Losses at the gene ends were 7 bases for V and 4 bases for J; bases not matched to a gene: 11. The CDR3 totals 15 residues. The germline CDR1 and CDR2 sequences are MDHEN and SYDVKM. The CDR3 loop reads CASNSQSTGGTEAFF. Here the CDR3 DNA reads TGTGCCAGCAACTCGCAATCAACAGGGGGCACTGAAGCTTTCTTT.

This chain connects TRBV11-2 to TRBJ2-3, with 9 bases that match TRBD1. CDR1 and CDR2 (germline): SGHAT, FQNNGV. With 3 bases clipped from V and 13 bases from J, the junction kept 8 bases outside the gene matches. The CDR3 contains 13 residues. In DNA form, the CDR3 reads TGTGCCAGCAGCTTTATACCGGGACAGGGCAAGTATTTT. The encoded protein is CASSFIPGQGKYF. Complete variable domain (other parts from reference TRBV11-2 and TRBJ2-3): EAGVAQSPRYKIIEKRQSVAFWCNPISGHATLYWYQQILGQGPKLLIQFQNNGVVDDSQLPKDRFSAERLKGVDSTLKIQPAKLEDSAVYLCASSFIPGQGKYFGPGTRLTVL.

This clone was counted between two and nine times. The V gene is TRBV7-9, the J gene TRBJ2-7; tentative D call: TRBD2 (6 bases). This CDR3 has 13 residues. In germline, CDR1 is SEHNR, CDR2 FQNEAQ (reference sequence). V lost 5 bases to trimming and J lost 1 base, with 9 bases between them. CDR3 amino acids: CASSPGLSYEQYF. CDR3 in DNA: TGTGCCAGCAGCCCGGGACTTTCCTACGAGCAGTACTTC. Combining the CDR3 with reference TRBV7-9 and TRBJ2-7 gives the whole variable domain DTGVSQNPRHKITKRGQNVTFRCDPISEHNRLYWYRQTLGQGPEFLTYFQNEAQLEKSRLLSDRFSAERPKGSFSTLEIQRTEQGDSAMYLCASSPGLSYEQYFGPGTRLTVT.

This chain uses TRBV19 with TRBJ1-1, with TRBD1 matching over 8 bases. Germline loops: CDR1 LNHDA, CDR2 SQIVND (reference sequence). With V trimmed by 8 bases and J by 10 bases, 9 bases remained unmatched. The CDR3 extends over 12 amino acids. This CDR3 reads CASGPDRAGAFF. The CDR3 DNA reads TGTGCCAGTGGCCCGGACAGGGCGGGAGCTTTCTTT.

J is TRBJ1-1 and V is TRBV9; 10 bases match TRBD1. After removal of 0 bases from V and 10 bases from J, the junction contained 6 bases not matched to a gene. The CDR3 spans 14 residues. Germline V CDR1 and CDR2: SGDLS, YYNGEE. The CDR3 here is CASSVAGTGVRAFF. DNA of the CDR3: TGTGCCAGCAGCGTAGCCGGGACAGGGGTCCGAGCTTTCTTT.

The chain recombines TRBV5-6 with TRBJ1-2; D is perhaps TRBD1 (5 bases). Germline V lookup: CDR1 SGHDT, CDR2 YYEEEE. The CDR3 consists of 13 residues. V lost 4 bases and J lost 4, with 11 bases in between. Here the CDR3 reads CASSISTGYGYTF. In DNA form, the CDR3 reads TGTGCCAGCAGCATATCAACAGGCTATGGCTACACCTTC. Full variable domain (remainder filled in from reference TRBV5-6 and TRBJ1-2): DAGVTQSPTHLIKTRGQQVTLRCSPKSGHDTVSWYQQALGQGPQFIFQYYEEEERQRGNFPDRFSGHQFPNYSSELNVNALLLGDSALYLCASSISTGYGYTFGSGTRLTVV.

This clone was seen only once. The V gene is TRBV7-2, the J gene TRBJ2-1; the D gene is possibly TRBD1 (6 bases). Trimming removed 3 bases from V and 8 bases from J, with 11 bases in between. Germline assignment: CDR1 SGHTA and CDR2 FQGNSA. The CDR3 runs to 13 residues. The CDR3 here is CASSLAYRDEQFF. The CDR3 bases are TGTGCCAGCAGCTTGGCTTACAGGGATGAGCAGTTCTTC.

The rearrangement links TRBV7-2 to TRBJ1-1, with D possibly being TRBD1 (6 bases). The germline gives CDR1 SGHTA, CDR2 FQGNSA. The CDR3 sequence is 18 residues long. V lost 4 bases, J lost 1 base, and 22 bases lay in between. The CDR3 nucleotides read TGTGCCAGCAGCTCCATAGGCCCACCAGCACAGGGGAACACTGAAGCTTTCTTT. Protein sequence: CASSSIGPPAQGNTEAFF.

This clone was observed a single time. V and J are TRBV5-1 and TRBJ1-4; D perhaps matches TRBD1 (6 bases). CDR1 is SGHRS and CDR2 is YFSETQ in the germline V gene. The length of the CDR3 is 16 residues. V was trimmed by 0 bases and J by 4 bases, leaving 13 bases between them. CDR3 DNA: TGCGCCAGCAGCTTGGAGGGGGGGCGCGGTAATGAAAAACTGTTTTTT. Translated, it gives CASSLEGGRGNEKLFF.

The V call is TRBV9, the J call TRBJ2-1, with 13 bases lining up with TRBD2. J lost 6 bases, V lost 3 bases, and 6 bases had no gene match. The germline V gene has CDR1 SGDLS and CDR2 YYNGEE. This CDR3 is built from 16 residues. CDR3 amino acids: CASSATLAGGLNEQFF. CDR3 bases: TGTGCCAGCAGCGCGACACTAGCGGGGGGGCTCAATGAGCAGTTCTTC.